The sequence of this TCR beta chain was determined in a study of blood T cell repertoires in COVID-19. On the study more broadly: Collection of acute and convalescent COVID-19 samples took place in the United States, Italy and Spain.

Per the original data handling: Using reference gene primer amplification, nucleated cell counts were estimated. Sequencing was performed with immunoSEQ multiplex PCR; in TCRdb, only in-frame clones are kept and a portion is missing. The V and J calls and the clone size are those of that table, but D and trimming were determined from the DNA. Of almost 350,000 clones in the sample, about nine tenths are singletons; the top ten hold 3% to 4.5%. Seattle's enrolled individuals joined amid active infection and were then monitored longitudinally. The CDR3 covers 13 residues. The V end lost 4 bases, the J end lost 0 bases, and 8 bases lay between the germline ends. The V gene's germline CDR1 is SGHRS and CDR2 YFSETQ.

The chain has TRBV5-1 and TRBJ2-7, with TRBD1 as a possible D gene (5 bases). The receptor's source is a woman aged 55-70 years with COVID-19, enrolled during active disease. Sample: peripheral blood. CDR3 region: CASSRGLSYEQYF. DNA of the CDR3: TGCGCCAGCAGCAGGGGCCTCTCCTACGAGCAGTACTTC.